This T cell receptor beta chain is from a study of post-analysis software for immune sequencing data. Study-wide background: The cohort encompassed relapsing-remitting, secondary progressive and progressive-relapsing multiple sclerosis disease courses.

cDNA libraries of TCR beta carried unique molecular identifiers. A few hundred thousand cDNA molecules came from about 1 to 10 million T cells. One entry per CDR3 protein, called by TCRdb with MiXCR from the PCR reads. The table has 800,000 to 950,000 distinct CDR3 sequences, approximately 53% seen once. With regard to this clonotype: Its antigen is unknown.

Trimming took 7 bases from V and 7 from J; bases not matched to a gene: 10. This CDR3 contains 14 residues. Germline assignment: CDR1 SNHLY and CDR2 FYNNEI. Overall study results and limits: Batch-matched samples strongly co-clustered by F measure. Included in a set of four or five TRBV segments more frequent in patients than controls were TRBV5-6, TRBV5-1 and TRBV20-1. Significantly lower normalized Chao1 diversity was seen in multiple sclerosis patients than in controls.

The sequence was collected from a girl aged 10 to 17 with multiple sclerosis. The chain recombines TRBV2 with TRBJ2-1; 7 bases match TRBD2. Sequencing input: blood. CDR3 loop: CASTIGLVVNEQFF. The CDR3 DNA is TGTGCCAGCACGATAGGACTAGTTGTGAATGAGCAGTTCTTC.